This TCR beta chain stems from a study of T-cell reconstitution after alpha-beta-depleted transplantation in children. A TCRbeta library incorporating unique molecular identifiers was prepared. TCRdb independently ran MiXCR on the PCR reads; one entry per CDR3 protein. Among 200,000 to 300,000 distinct CDR3 sequences listed, roughly 8.2% were seen once. The V and J ends lost 6 bases and 2 bases respectively, with 15 bases between them. The CDR3 has 15 residues. Germline V lookup: CDR1 SEHNR, CDR2 FQNEAQ (reference sequence). This clonotype occurred many times. The sequencing used PBMCs, mostly from graft donor cells, collected 180 days after TCRalphabeta/CD19-depleted stem cell transplant. This receptor was obtained from a male patient younger than 18 who had a stem cell transplant for acute lymphoblastic leukemia, so the T cells may come from the graft donor. The chain employs TRBV7-9 and TRBJ2-3; D is perhaps TRBD1 or TRBD2 (6 bases each). CDR3 sequence (DNA): TGTGCCAGCAGTTCCACGGGGGCCCCCACAGATACGCAGTATTTT. As protein: CASSSTGAPTDTQYF.